Described below is a single T cell receptor (beta chain) sequence and its context. Profiling relied on immunoSEQ multiplex PCR, and the TCRdb table lists in-frame clones only, not all of them. The sample comprises 95,000 to 150,000 clones, over 75% of which are singletons, and roughly a tenth rests with the top ten. The CDR3 contains 15 residues. In germline, CDR1 is LGHDT, CDR2 YNNKEL (reference sequence). V trimming: 3 bases; J trimming: 6 bases; junction bases outside the gene matches: 11. These data come from a study of blood T cell repertoires in COVID-19. Sequenced material: peripheral blood. This TCR was recovered from a man aged 80 or over with acute or convalescent COVID-19. The chain combines TRBV3-1 (or the pseudogene TRBV3-2) with TRBJ2-7; 7 bases match TRBD2. DNA of the CDR3: TGTGCCAGCAGCCACAGCGGGGTCGGGCCGTTCGAGCAGTACTTC. It translates to CASSHSGVGPFEQYF.